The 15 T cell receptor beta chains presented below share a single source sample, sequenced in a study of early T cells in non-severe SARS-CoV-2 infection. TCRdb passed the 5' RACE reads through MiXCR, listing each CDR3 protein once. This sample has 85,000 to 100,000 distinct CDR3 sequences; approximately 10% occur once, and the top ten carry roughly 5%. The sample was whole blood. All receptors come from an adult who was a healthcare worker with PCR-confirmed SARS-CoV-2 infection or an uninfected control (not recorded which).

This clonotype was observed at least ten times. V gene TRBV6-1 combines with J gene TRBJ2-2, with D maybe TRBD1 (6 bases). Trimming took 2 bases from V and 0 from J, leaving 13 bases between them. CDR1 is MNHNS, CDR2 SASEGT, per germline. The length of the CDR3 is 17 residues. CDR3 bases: TGTGCCAGCAGTGAAATCAGGGGACCCCCGAACACCGGGGAGCTGTTTTTT. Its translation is CASSEIRGPPNTGELFF.

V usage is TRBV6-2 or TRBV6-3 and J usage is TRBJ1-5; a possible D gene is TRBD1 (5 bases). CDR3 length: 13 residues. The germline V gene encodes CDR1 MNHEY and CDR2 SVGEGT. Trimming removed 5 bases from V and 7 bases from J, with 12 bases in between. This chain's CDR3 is CASSVGERQPQHF. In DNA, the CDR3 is TGTGCCAGCAGTGTGGGGGAACGCCAGCCCCAGCATTTT.

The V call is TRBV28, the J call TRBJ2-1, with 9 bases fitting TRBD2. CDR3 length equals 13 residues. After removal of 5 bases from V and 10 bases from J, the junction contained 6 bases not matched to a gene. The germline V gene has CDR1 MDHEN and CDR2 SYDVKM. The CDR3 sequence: CASSQILAGEQFF. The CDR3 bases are TGTGCCAGCAGTCAGATTCTAGCGGGGGAGCAGTTCTTC.

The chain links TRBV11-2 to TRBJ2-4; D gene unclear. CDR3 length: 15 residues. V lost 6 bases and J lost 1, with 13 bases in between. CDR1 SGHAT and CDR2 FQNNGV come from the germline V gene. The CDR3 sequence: CASRTAGRAKNIQYF. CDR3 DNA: TGTGCCAGCAGAACAGCTGGCCGGGCCAAAAACATTCAGTACTTC.

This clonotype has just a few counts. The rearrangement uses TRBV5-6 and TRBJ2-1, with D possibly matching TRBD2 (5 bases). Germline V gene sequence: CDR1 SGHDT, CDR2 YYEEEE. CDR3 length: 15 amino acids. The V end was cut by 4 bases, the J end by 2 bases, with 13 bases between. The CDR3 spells CASSELERAYNEQFF. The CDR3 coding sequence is TGTGCCAGCAGCGAACTAGAGAGAGCCTACAATGAGCAGTTCTTC.

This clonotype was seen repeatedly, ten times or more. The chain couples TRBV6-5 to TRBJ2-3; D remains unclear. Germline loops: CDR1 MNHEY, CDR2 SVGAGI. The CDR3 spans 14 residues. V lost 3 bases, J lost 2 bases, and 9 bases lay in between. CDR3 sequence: CASSYTETTDTQYF. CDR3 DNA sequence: TGTGCCAGCAGTTATACGGAAACCACAGATACGCAGTATTTT.

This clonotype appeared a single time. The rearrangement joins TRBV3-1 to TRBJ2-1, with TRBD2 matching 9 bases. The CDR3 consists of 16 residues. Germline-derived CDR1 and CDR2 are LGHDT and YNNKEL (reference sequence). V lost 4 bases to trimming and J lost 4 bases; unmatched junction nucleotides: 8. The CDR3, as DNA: TGTGCCAGCAGCCCGGGCGGGGGGGCCTTTTACAATGAGCAGTTCTTC. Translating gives CASSPGGGAFYNEQFF.

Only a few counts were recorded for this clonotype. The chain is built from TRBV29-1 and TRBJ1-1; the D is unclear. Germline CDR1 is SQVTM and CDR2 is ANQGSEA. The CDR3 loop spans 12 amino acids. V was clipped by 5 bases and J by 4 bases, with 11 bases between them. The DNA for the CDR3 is TGCAGCGTTTTTAGCGGAGGCACTGAAGCTTTCTTT. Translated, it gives CSVFSGGTEAFF.

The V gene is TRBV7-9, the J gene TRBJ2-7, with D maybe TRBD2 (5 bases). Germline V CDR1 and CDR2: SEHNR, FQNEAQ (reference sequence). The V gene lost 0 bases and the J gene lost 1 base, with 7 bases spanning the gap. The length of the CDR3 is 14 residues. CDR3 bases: TGTGCCAGCAGCTTAGCGGGAGTATCCTACGAGCAGTACTTC. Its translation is CASSLAGVSYEQYF.

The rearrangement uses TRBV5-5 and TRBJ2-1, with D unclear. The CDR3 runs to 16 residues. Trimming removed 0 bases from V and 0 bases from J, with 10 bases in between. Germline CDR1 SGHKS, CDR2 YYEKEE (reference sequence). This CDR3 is CASSLGLSSSYNEQFF. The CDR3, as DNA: TGTGCCAGCAGCTTGGGGCTGAGTAGCTCCTACAATGAGCAGTTCTTC.

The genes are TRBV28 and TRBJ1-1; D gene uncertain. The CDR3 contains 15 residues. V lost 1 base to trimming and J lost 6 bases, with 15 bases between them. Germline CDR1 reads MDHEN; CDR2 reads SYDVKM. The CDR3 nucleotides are TGTGCCAGCAGTTTATACGAGGGTTCTAGGGCTGAAGCTTTCTTT. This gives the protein CASSLYEGSRAEAFF.

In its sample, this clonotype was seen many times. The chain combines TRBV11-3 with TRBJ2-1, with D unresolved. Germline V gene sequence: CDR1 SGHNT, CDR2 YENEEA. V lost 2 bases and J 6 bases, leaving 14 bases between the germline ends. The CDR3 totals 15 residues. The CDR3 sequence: CASSLHTGRINEQFF. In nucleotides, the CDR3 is TGTGCCAGCAGCTTACACACCGGACGAATCAATGAGCAGTTCTTC.

CDR3 nucleotide sequence: TGTGCCAGCAGCCCAAGTTTTGGGACTAGCGGGGCGCCACTAGCCAAAAACATTCAGTACTTC. Residues: CASSPSFGTSGAPLAKNIQYF. V is TRBV11-2 and J is TRBJ2-4; 13 bases agree with TRBD2. This CDR3 contains 21 residues. With V trimmed by 5 bases and J by 0 bases, 16 bases remained unmatched. The germline gives CDR1 SGHAT, CDR2 FQNNGV.

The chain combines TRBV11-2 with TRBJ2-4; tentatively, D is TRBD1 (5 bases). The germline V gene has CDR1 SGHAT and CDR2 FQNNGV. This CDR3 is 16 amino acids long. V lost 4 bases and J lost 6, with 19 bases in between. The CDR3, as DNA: TGTGCCAGCAGCTCTCAACCGACAGTAGGAATAAACATTCAGTACTTC. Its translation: CASSSQPTVGINIQYF.

CDR3 DNA sequence: TGTGCCAGCAGCGTTGAGGGACTAGCGGCCGACCACCCTCAGTTCTTC. Protein product: CASSVEGLAADHPQFF. The chain has TRBV9 and TRBJ2-1, with 11 positions matching TRBD2. The germline gives CDR1 SGDLS, CDR2 YYNGEE. With V trimmed by 2 bases and J by 13 bases, 14 bases remained unmatched. CDR3 length equals 16 residues. The complete variable domain, with remaining parts taken from reference TRBV9 and TRBJ2-1, reads DSGVTQTPKHLITATGQRVTLRCSPRSGDLSVYWYQQSLDQGLQFLIQYYNGEERAKGNILERFSAQQFPDLHSELNLSSLELGDSALYFCASSVEGLAADHPQFFGPGTRLTVL.